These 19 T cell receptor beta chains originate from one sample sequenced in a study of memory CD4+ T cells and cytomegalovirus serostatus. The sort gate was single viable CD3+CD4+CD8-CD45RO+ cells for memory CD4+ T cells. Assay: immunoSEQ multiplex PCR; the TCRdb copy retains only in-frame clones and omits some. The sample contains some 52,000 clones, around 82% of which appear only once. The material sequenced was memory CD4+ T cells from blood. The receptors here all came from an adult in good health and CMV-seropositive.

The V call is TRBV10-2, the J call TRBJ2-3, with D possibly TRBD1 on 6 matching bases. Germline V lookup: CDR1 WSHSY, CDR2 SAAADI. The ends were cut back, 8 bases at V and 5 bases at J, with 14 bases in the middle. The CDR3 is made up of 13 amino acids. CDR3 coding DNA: TGCGCCAGCCACATAAGAGGGGGAGATACGCAGTATTTT. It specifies CASHIRGGDTQYF.

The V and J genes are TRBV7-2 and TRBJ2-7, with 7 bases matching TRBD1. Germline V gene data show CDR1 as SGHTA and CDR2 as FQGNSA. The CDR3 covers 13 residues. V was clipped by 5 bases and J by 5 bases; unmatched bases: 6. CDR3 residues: CASSVYRGNEQYF. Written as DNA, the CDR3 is TGTGCCAGCAGCGTTTACAGGGGTAACGAGCAGTACTTC.

CDR3 sequence: CASSQDREGLREQYF. In DNA form, the CDR3 reads TGCGCCAGCAGCCAAGATAGGGAGGGCCTCCGGGAGCAGTACTTC. The genes are TRBV4-3 and TRBJ2-7; 7 bases match TRBD2. V was pared by 0 bases and J by 7 bases, with 9 bases of the junction left unmatched. The CDR3 loop spans 15 amino acids. CDR1 is LGHNA and CDR2 is YSLEER in the germline V gene.

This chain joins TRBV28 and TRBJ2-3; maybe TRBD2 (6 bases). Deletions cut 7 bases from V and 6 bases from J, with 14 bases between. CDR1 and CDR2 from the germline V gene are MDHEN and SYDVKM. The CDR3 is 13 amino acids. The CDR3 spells CASTLGGWDTQYF. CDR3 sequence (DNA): TGTGCCAGCACCCTGGGGGGTTGGGATACGCAGTATTTT.

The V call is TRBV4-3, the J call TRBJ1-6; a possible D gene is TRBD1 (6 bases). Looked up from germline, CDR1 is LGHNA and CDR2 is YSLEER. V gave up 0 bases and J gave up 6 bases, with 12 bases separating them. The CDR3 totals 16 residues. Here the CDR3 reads CASSQDRQVTNSPLHF. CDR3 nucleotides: TGCGCCAGCAGCCAAGATCGACAGGTGACTAATTCACCCCTCCACTTT.

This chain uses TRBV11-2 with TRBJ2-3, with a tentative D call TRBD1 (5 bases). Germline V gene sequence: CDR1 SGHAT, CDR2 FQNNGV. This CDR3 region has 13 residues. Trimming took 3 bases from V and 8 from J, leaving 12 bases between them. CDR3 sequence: CASSLSRDGTQYF. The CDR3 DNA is TGTGCCAGCAGCTTGAGCAGGGATGGTACGCAGTATTTT.

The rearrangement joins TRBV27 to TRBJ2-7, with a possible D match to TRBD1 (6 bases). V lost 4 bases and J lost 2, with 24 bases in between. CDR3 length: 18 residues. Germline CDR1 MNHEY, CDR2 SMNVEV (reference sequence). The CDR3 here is CASSSDGTQGSRAYEQYF. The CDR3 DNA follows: TGTGCCAGCAGTTCGGACGGGACCCAGGGGTCAAGGGCCTACGAGCAGTACTTC.

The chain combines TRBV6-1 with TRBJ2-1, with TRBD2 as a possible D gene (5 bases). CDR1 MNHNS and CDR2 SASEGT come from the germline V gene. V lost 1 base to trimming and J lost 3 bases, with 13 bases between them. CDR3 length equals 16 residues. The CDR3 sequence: CASSEELSGFYNEQFF. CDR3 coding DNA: TGTGCCAGCAGTGAAGAATTGAGCGGCTTCTACAATGAGCAGTTCTTC.

The CDR3 loop is CASSLNWGEIGEAFF. CDR3 in DNA: TGCGCCAGCAGCCTAAATTGGGGGGAGATTGGTGAAGCTTTCTTT. This chain joins TRBV5-1 and TRBJ1-1; possibly TRBD1 for D (5 bases). CDR1 is SGHRS, CDR2 YFSETQ, per germline. Trimming removed 4 bases from V and 7 bases from J, with 20 bases in between. CDR3 length: 15 amino acids.

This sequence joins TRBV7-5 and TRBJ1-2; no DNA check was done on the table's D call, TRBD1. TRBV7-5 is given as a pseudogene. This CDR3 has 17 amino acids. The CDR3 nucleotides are TGTGCCAGAAGCCTCAGACACCGGGACAGGGCAGGGTATGGCTACACCTTC. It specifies CARSLRHRDRAGYGYTF.

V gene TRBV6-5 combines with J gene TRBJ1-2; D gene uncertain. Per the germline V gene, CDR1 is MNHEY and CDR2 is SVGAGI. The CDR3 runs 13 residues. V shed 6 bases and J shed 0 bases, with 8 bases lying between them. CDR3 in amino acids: CASRSSSNYGYTF. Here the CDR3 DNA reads TGTGCCAGCAGGAGCAGCTCTAACTATGGCTACACCTTC.

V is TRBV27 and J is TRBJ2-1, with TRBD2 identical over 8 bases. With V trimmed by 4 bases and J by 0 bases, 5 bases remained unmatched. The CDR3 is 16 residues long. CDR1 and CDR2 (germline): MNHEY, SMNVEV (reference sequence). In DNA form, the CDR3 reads TGTGCCAGCAGTTCCCGCGGGAGGAGCTCCTACAATGAGCAGTTCTTC. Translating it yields CASSSRGRSSYNEQFF.

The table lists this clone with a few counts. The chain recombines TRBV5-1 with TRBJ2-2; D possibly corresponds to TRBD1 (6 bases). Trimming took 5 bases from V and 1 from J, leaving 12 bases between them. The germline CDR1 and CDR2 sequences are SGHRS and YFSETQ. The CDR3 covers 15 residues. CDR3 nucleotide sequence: TGCGCCAGCAGGATGACGGGACAGAACACCGGGGAGCTGTTTTTT. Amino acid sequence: CASRMTGQNTGELFF.

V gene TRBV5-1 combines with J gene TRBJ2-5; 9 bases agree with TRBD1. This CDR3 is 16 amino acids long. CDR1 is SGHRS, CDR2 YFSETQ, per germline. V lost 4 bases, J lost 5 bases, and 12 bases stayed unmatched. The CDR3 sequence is CASSLLQGAGRETQYF. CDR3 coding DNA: TGCGCCAGCAGCCTACTACAGGGGGCGGGTAGGGAGACCCAGTACTTC.

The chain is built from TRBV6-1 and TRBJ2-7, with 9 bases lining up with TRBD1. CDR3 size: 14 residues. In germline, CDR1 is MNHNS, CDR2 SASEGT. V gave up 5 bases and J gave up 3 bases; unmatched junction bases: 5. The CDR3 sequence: CASSPRQGGYEQYF. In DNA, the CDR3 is TGTGCCAGCAGTCCCCGACAGGGGGGCTACGAGCAGTACTTC.

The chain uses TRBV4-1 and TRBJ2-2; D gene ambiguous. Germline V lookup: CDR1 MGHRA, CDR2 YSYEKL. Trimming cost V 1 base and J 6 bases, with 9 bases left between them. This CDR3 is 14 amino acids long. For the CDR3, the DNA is TGCGCCAGCAGCCAAGGCCGTCGGTCCGGGGAGCTGTTTTTT. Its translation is CASSQGRRSGELFF.

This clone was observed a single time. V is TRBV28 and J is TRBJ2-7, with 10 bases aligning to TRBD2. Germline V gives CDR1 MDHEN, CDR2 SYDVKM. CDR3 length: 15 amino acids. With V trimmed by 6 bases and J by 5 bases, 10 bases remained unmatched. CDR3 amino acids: CASRISGRALNEQYF. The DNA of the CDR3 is TGTGCCAGCAGAATAAGCGGGAGGGCCTTAAACGAGCAGTACTTC.

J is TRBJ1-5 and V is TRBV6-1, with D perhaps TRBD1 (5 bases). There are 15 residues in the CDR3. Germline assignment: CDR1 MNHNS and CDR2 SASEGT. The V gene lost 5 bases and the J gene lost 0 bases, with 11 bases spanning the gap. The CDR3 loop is CASSWDRGSNQPQHF. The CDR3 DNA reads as TGTGCCAGCAGTTGGGACCGCGGTAGCAATCAGCCCCAGCATTTT.

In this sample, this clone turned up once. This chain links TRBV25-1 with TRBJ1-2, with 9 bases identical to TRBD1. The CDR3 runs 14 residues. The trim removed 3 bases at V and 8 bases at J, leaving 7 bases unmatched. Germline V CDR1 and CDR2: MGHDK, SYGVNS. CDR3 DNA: TGTGCCAGCAGTGATCAGGACAGGGGAAAAGGCTACACCTTC. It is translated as CASSDQDRGKGYTF.